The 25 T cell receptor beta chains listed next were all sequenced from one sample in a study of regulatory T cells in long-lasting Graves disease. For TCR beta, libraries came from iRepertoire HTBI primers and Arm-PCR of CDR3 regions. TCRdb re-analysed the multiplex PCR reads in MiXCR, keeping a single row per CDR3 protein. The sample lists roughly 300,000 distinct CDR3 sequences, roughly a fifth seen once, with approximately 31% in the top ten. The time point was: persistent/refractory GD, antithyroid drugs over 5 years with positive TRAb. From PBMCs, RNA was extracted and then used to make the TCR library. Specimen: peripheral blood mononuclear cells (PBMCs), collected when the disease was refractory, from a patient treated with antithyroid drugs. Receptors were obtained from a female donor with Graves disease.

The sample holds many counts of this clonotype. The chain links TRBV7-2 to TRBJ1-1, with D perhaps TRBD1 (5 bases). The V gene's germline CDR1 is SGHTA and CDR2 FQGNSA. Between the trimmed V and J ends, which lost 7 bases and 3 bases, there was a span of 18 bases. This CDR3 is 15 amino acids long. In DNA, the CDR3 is TGTGCCAGCAAGGCTACAGGCTTTAGGGACACTGAAGCTTTCTTT. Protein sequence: CASKATGFRDTEAFF.

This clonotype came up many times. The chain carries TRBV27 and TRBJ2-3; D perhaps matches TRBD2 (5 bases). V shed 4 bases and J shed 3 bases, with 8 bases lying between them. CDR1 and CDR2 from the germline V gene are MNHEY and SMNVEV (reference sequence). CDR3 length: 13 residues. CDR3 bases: TGTGCCAGCAGTTCCTGGACTACAGATACGCAGTATTTT. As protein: CASSSWTTDTQYF.

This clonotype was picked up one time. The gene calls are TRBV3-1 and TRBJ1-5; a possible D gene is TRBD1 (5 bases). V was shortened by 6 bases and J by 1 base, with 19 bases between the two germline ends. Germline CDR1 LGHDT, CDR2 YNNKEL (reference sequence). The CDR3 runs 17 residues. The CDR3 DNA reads TGTGCCAGCAGTCCATCGGCAGGGCGACCAAGCAATCAGCCCCAGCATTTT. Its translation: CASSPSAGRPSNQPQHF.

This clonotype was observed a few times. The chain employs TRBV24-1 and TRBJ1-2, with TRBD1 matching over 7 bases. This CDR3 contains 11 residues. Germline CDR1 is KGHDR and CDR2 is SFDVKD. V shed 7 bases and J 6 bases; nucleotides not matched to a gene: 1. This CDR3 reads CATSRGDGYTF. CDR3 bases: TGTGCCACCAGCAGGGGGGATGGCTACACCTTC.

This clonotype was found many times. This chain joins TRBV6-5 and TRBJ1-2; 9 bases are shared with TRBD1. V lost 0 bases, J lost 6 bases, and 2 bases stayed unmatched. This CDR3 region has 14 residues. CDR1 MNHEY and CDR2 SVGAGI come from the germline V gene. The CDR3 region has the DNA TGTGCCAGCAGTTACTCCAGGGACAGGGATGGCTACACCTTC. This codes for CASSYSRDRDGYTF.

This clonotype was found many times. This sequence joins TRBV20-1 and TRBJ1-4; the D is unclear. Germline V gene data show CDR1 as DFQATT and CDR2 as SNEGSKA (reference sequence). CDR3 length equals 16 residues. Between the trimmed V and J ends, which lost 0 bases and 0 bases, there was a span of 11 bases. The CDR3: CSARDPHGTTNEKLFF. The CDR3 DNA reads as TGCAGTGCTAGAGATCCACACGGGACAACTAATGAAAAACTGTTTTTT.

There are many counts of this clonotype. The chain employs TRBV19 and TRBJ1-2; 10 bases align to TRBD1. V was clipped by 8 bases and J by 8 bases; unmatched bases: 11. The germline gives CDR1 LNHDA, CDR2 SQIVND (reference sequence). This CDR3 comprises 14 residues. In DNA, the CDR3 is TGTGCCAGTTCTGGGACAGGGGAGAGGAAAGGCTACACCTTC. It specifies CASSGTGERKGYTF.

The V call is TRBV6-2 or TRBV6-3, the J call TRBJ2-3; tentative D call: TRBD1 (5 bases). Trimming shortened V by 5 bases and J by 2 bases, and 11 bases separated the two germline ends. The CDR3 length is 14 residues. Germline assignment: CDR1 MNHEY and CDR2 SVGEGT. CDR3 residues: CASSAQAHTDTQYF. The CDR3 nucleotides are TGTGCCAGCAGTGCACAGGCTCACACAGATACGCAGTATTTT.

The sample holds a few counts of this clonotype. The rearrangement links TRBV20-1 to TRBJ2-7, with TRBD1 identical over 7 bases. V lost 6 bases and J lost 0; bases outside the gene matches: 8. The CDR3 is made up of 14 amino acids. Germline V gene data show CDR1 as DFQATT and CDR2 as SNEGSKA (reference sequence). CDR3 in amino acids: CSAAGQVPSYEQYF. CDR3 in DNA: TGCAGTGCGGCCGGACAGGTACCCTCCTACGAGCAGTACTTC.

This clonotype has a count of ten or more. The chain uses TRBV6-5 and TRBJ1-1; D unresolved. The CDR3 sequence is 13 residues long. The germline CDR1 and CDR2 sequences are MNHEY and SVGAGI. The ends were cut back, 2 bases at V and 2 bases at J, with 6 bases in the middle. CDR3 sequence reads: CASSYRYNTEAFF. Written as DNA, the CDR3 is TGTGCCAGCAGTTACAGGTATAACACTGAAGCTTTCTTT.

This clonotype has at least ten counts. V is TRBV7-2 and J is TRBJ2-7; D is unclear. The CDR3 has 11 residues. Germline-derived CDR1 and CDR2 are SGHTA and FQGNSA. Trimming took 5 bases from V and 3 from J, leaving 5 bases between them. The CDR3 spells CASSLHYEQYF. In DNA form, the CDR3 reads TGTGCCAGCAGCCTTCACTACGAGCAGTACTTC.

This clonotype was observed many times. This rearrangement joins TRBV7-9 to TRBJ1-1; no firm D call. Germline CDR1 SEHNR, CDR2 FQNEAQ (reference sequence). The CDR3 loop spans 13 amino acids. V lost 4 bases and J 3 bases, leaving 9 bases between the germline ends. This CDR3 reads CASSSNRYTEAFF. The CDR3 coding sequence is TGTGCCAGCAGCTCCAACAGATACACTGAAGCTTTCTTT.

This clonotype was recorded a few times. The CDR3 DNA is TGTGCCAGCAGCTTAGTTAACCCTGGAAACACCATATATTTT. Residues: CASSLVNPGNTIYF. V gene TRBV11-2 combines with J gene TRBJ1-3; D not certain. The CDR3 extends over 14 amino acids. Per germline, CDR1 SGHAT and CDR2 FQNNGV. V was clipped by 1 base and J by 2 bases, with 6 bases between them.

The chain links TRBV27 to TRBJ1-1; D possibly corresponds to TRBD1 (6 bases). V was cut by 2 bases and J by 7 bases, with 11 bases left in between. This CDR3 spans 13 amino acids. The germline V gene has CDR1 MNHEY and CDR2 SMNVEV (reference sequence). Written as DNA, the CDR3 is TGTGCCAGCAGTTTAATCCCGGACAGTGAAGCTTTCTTT. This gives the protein CASSLIPDSEAFF.

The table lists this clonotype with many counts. CDR3 sequence reads: CASSGSGQSYGYTF. The CDR3 DNA reads TGTGCCAGCAGTGGATCTGGACAGAGCTATGGCTACACCTTC. V gene TRBV6-1 combines with J gene TRBJ1-2; D might be TRBD1 (6 bases). This CDR3 has 14 amino acids. Trimming shortened V by 4 bases and J by 4 bases, and 13 bases separated the two germline ends. The V gene's germline CDR1 is MNHNS and CDR2 SASEGT.

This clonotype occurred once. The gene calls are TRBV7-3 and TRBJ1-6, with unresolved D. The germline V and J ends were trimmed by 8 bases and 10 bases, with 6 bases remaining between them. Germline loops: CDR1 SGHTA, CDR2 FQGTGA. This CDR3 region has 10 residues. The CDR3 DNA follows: TGTGCCAGCGACAAATCACCCCTCCACTTT. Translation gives CASDKSPLHF. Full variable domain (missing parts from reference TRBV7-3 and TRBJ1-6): GAGVSQTPSNKVTEKGKYVELRCDPISGHTALYWYRQSLGQGPEFLIYFQGTGAADDSGLPNDRFFAVRPEGSVSTLKIQRTERGDSAVYLCASDKSPLHFGNGTRLTVT.

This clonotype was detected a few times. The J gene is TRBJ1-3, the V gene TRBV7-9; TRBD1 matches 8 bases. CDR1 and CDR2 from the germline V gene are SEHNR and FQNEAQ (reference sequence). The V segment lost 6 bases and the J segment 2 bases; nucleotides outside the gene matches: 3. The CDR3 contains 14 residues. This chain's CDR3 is CASRPGQAGNTIYF. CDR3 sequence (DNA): TGTGCCAGCAGACCGGGACAGGCTGGAAACACCATATATTTT.

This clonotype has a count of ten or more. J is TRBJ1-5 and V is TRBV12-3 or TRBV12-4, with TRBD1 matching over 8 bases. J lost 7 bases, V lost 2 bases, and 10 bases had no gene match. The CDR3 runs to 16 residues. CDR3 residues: CASSLWPGRTGQPQHF. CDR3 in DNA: TGTGCCAGCAGTTTATGGCCTGGTAGGACAGGGCAGCCCCAGCATTTT.

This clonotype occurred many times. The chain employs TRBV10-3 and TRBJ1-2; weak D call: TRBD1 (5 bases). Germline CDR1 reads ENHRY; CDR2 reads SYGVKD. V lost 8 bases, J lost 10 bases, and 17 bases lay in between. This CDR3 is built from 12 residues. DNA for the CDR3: TGTGCCATCGGGGGGGACGAGGTGGACTACACCTTC. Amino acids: CAIGGDEVDYTF.

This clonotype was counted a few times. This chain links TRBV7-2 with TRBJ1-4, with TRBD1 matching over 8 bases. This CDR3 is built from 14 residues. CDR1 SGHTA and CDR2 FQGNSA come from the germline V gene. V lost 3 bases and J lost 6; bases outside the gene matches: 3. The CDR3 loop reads CASSFETGDEKLFF. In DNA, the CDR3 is TGTGCCAGCAGCTTTGAGACAGGGGATGAAAAACTGTTTTTT. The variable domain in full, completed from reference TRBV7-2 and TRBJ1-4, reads GAGVSQSPSNKVTEKGKDVELRCDPISGHTALYWYRQSLGQGLEFLIYFQGNSAPDKSGLPSDRFSAERTGGSVSTLTIQRTQQEDSAVYLCASSFETGDEKLFFGSGTQLSVL.

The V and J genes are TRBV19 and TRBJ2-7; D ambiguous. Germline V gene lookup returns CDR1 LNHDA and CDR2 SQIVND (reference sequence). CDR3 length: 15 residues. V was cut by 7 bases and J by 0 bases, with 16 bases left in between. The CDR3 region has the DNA TGTGCCAGTACCCCCTCGGTCAGGAGCTCCTACGAGCAGTACTTC. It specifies CASTPSVRSSYEQYF.

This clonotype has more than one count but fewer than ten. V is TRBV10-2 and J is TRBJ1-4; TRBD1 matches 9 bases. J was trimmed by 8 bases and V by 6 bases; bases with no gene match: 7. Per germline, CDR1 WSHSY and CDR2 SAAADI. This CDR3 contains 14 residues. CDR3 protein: CASRRDRAEEKLFF. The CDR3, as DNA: TGCGCCAGCAGGCGGGACAGGGCGGAAGAAAAACTGTTTTTT.

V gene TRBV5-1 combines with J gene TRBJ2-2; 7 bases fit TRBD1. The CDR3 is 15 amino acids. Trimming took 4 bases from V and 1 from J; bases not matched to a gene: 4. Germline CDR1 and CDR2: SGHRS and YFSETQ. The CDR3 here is CASSIRTGNTGELFF. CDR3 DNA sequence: TGCGCCAGCAGCATTAGGACAGGGAACACCGGGGAGCTGTTTTTT. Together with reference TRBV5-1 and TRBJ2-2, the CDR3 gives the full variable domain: KAGVTQTPRYLIKTRGQQVTLSCSPISGHRSVSWYQQTPGQGLQFLFEYFSETQRNKGNFPGRFSGRQFSNSRSEMNVSTLELGDSALYLCASSIRTGNTGELFFGEGSRLTVL.

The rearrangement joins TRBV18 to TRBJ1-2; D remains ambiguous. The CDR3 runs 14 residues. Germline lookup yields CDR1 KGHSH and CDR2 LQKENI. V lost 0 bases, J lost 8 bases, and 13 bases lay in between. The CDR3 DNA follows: TGTGCCAGCTCACCACCGTATGGGGAAGAAGGCTACACCTTC. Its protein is CASSPPYGEEGYTF.

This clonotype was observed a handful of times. The CDR3 bases are TGTGCCAGCAGTTACTTCGGGCGGGAGACCTACGAGCAGTACTTC. Residues: CASSYFGRETYEQYF. The rearrangement links TRBV6-5 to TRBJ2-7; 7 bases match TRBD2. J was trimmed by 2 bases and V by 1 base; bases with no gene match: 5. The CDR3 runs 15 residues. Germline CDR1 is MNHEY and CDR2 is SVGAGI.